The T cell receptor (beta chain) described here comes from a study of control samples from healthy donors and cancer patients. Germline trimming cut 5 bases from V and 5 bases from J; bases unmatched to any gene: 11. CDR3 size: 15 residues. In germline, CDR1 is SGHTA, CDR2 FQGNSA. Assay used: immunoSEQ multiplex PCR; TCRdb lists only in-frame clones, some missing. The data contain 250,000 to 300,000 clones, roughly 80% of them singletons. This chain uses TRBV7-2 with TRBJ2-7, with 8 positions matching TRBD1. Input material: PBMCs. This sequence originates from a woman aged 60-75 years with lung cancer. CDR3 residues: CASSAPDRVVNEQYF. CDR3 nucleotide sequence: TGTGCCAGCAGCGCCCCGGACAGGGTCGTCAACGAGCAGTACTTC.